This TCR beta chain comes out of a study of blood T cell repertoires in COVID-19. Study information: Both acute and convalescent COVID-19 samples were obtained from the United States, Italy and Spain. In each case, the material was cDNA or gDNA derived from T cells, B-cell-depleted T cells, or PBMCs.

Authors' methods: Cell counts per sample came from amplifying reference gene primers. Using immunoSEQ multiplex PCR, the repertoire was profiled, and TCRdb retains in-frame clones only, with some absent. That table gives V, J and clone size, and the DNA gave D and trimming. Altogether about 280,000 clones are present, roughly nine tenths being singletons, with the ten largest covering about 2.2%. The trim removed 3 bases at V and 1 base at J, leaving 10 bases unmatched. The CDR3 sequence is 17 residues long. CDR1 and CDR2 (germline): MDHEN, SYDVKM. This TCR derives from a woman aged 45-65 years who had recovered from COVID-19. The specimen was peripheral blood. This chain uses TRBV28 with TRBJ1-2; TRBD1 agrees at 8 bases. The CDR3 nucleotides are TGTGCCAGCAGTTTCCCTAAGGGACAGGTGCTTAACTATGGCTACACCTTC. Its translation: CASSFPKGQVLNYGYTF.